A single T cell receptor beta chain is shown here with its context. The record originates from a study of cytomegalovirus exposure and HLA in healthy donors. With 60 Vbeta and 13 Jbeta primers, the PCR was carried out. Only in-frame clones appear in the TCRdb table, and some are missing; sequencing was by immunoSEQ multiplex PCR. The ten most abundant clones cover about 2.4% of a sample with 70,000 or so clones. The germline V gene encodes CDR1 SGHRS and CDR2 YFSETQ. The CDR3 contains 13 residues. J gave up 5 bases and V 5 bases, and 7 bases lay outside the gene matches. The source of this sequence is a female donor in good health and CMV-seropositive. The sample comprised PBMCs. V and J are TRBV5-1 and TRBJ2-7; 7 nucleotides align to TRBD2. The chain's CDR3 is CASRRGGSDEQYF. CDR3 coding DNA: TGCGCCAGCAGGAGGGGAGGGTCTGACGAGCAGTACTTC.